This entry lists 12 T cell receptor beta chains sequenced from one sample in a study of T cells in Graves' hyperthyroidism and ophthalmopathy. Regions amplified from RNA transcripts were the TCR beta CDR3 regions. An initial round of RT-PCR targeting the TCR CDR3 relied on the HTBI primer set. TCRdb re-called the multiplex PCR reads through MiXCR, storing one row per CDR3 protein. The data show approximately 700,000 distinct CDR3 sequences, 40% to 55% seen once. Sequencing input: peripheral blood or thyroid tissue (not recorded which). The receptors come from an adult man with Graves' disease, either hyperthyroidism or ophthalmopathy (not recorded which).

On this clonotype itself: This may be a read error: a much more frequent sequence differs by one nucleotide. CDR3 bases: TGTGCCAGCAGTTACGGGGACATGAACACTGAAGCTTTCTTT. It is translated as CASSYGDMNTEAFF. The rearrangement uses TRBV11-2 and TRBJ1-1; the D gene is possibly TRBD1 (6 bases). Germline V gene sequence: CDR1 SGHAT, CDR2 FQNNGV. This CDR3 is built from 14 residues. Trimming took 6 bases from V and 0 from J, leaving 11 bases between them.

This clonotype was observed a few times. This chain connects TRBV7-2 to TRBJ2-5, with TRBD2 matching 12 bases. The CDR3 covers 16 residues. CDR1 is SGHTA and CDR2 is FQGNSA in the germline V gene. The J segment lost 2 bases and the V segment lost 5 bases, leaving 6 bases of the junction unmatched. CDR3 nucleotide sequence: TGTGCCAGCAGCACAAGGACTAGCGGGGTACAAGAGACCCAGTACTTC. It translates to CASSTRTSGVQETQYF.

This clonotype was recorded at least ten times. This chain links TRBV5-4 with TRBJ1-5; D gene ambiguous. CDR1 and CDR2 from the germline V gene are SGHNT and YYREEE (reference sequence). The CDR3 sequence is 12 residues long. Trimming pared 4 bases from V and 7 bases from J, leaving 9 bases between. The CDR3 here is CASSRGGQPQHF. CDR3 in DNA: TGTGCCAGCAGCCGGGGTGGCCAGCCCCAGCATTTT.

With regard to this clonotype: This could be a read error, since a much larger clone is one nucleotide away. V and J are TRBV20-1 and TRBJ1-6; 9 positions agree with TRBD1. The V segment lost 3 bases and the J segment 8 bases; nucleotides outside the gene matches: 8. The CDR3 contains 15 residues. CDR1 and CDR2 from the germline V gene are DFQATT and SNEGSKA (reference sequence). CDR3 nucleotide sequence: TGCAGTGCTAGCGGAGTGACAGGGGGGGATTCACCCCTCCACTTT. Translated: CSASGVTGGDSPLHF.

About this clonotype itself: A much larger clone lies a single base off, so this may be a read error. V is TRBV24-1 and J is TRBJ2-5; D tentatively fits TRBD1 or TRBD2 (5 bases each). V lost 3 bases to trimming and J lost 0 bases, with 7 bases between them. This CDR3 has 14 amino acids. From germline, CDR1 is KGHDR and CDR2 SFDVKD. The CDR3 reads CATSDGTDQETQYF. The CDR3 DNA sequence: TGTGCCACCAGTGATGGGACGGACCAAGAGACCCAGTACTTC.

The chain links TRBV2 to TRBJ2-7, with D perhaps matching TRBD1 (5 bases). Trimming cost V 4 bases and J 3 bases, with 13 bases left between them. CDR1 is SNHLY and CDR2 is FYNNEI in the germline V gene. This CDR3 has 14 residues. In nucleotides, the CDR3 is TGTGCCAGCAGTGCCTTACAGGATCTCTACGAGCAGTACTTC. Translated: CASSALQDLYEQYF. Combining the CDR3 with reference TRBV2 and TRBJ2-7 gives the whole variable domain EPEVTQTPSHQVTQMGQEVILRCVPISNHLYFYWYRQILGQKVEFLVSFYNNEISEKSEIFDDQFSVERPDGSNFTLKIRSTKLEDSAMYFCASSALQDLYEQYFGPGTRLTVT.

As regards this clonotype: A much larger clone differs by one base, so this may be a read error. The chain employs TRBV3-1 and TRBJ1-2; D is ambiguous. CDR3 size: 14 residues. Trimming cost V 1 base and J 2 bases, with 8 bases left between them. In germline, CDR1 is LGHDT, CDR2 YNNKEL (reference sequence). The chain's CDR3 is CASSQVSSNYGYTF. DNA for the CDR3: TGTGCCAGCAGCCAAGTCAGCAGCAACTATGGCTACACCTTC.

In this sample, this clonotype turned up a few times. The V call is TRBV2, the J call TRBJ2-7, with 9 nucleotides matching TRBD1. This CDR3 region has 14 residues. CDR1 and CDR2 from the germline V gene are SNHLY and FYNNEI. V was clipped by 7 bases and J by 3 bases; unmatched bases: 7. In nucleotides, the CDR3 is TGTGCCAGCAACACGGACAGGGGAATCTACGAGCAGTACTTC. This gives the protein CASNTDRGIYEQYF.

This rearrangement joins TRBV7-2 to TRBJ2-5; perhaps D is TRBD1 or TRBD2 (6 bases each). CDR3 length: 15 amino acids. CDR1 SGHTA and CDR2 FQGNSA come from the germline V gene. The ends were cut back, 6 bases at V and 4 bases at J, with 18 bases in the middle. This CDR3 reads CASSLGTRGRETQYF. In nucleotides, the CDR3 is TGTGCCAGCAGTCTGGGGACCCGGGGGCGAGAGACCCAGTACTTC.

This clonotype was counted a single time. V and J are TRBV29-1 and TRBJ1-6; D call uncertain. V shed 7 bases and J shed 10 bases, with 26 bases lying between them. This CDR3 is 16 amino acids long. The germline gives CDR1 SQVTM, CDR2 ANQGSEA. CDR3 sequence reads: CSASSLSGRPISPLHF. The CDR3 nucleotides read TGCAGCGCCAGCAGCTTGTCTGGACGGCCTATCTCACCCCTCCACTTT.

V gene TRBV12-3 or TRBV12-4 combines with J gene TRBJ1-2; TRBD1 might be the D (6 bases). V was pared by 4 bases and J by 8 bases, with 17 bases between. This CDR3 has 14 residues. CDR3 nucleotides: TGTGCCAGCAGTTCCGGCCGGGACATGGTGGGCTACACCTTC. Translating it yields CASSSGRDMVGYTF.

This clonotype was counted at least ten times. The genes are TRBV7-9 and TRBJ1-2, with 9 bases aligning to TRBD1. Trimming at V came to 4 bases and at J to 3 bases, leaving 6 bases not matched to a gene. The CDR3 runs to 15 residues. Germline CDR1 SEHNR, CDR2 FQNEAQ (reference sequence). The CDR3 sequence is CASSSSGDRDYGYTF. The DNA of the CDR3 is TGTGCCAGCAGCTCTTCCGGGGACAGGGACTATGGCTACACCTTC.